This entry lists 30 T cell receptor beta chains sequenced from one sample in a study of cytomegalovirus exposure and HLA in healthy donors. PCR employed 60 Vbeta and 13 Jbeta primers. Measured with immunoSEQ multiplex PCR; TCRdb has only the in-frame clones, and not every one. The sample lists roughly 150,000 clones, 82% seen once, with about 1.6% in the top ten. Material for sequencing was PBMCs. All receptors come from a girl between 5 and 17 years old in good health and CMV-seropositive.

The rearrangement uses TRBV6-5 and TRBJ1-1, with D maybe TRBD1 (5 bases). The CDR3 has 13 residues. Germline V gene sequence: CDR1 MNHEY, CDR2 SVGAGI. Trimming cost V 7 bases and J 1 base, with 10 bases left between them. CDR3 protein: CASKVGQNTEAFF. Here the CDR3 DNA reads TGTGCCAGCAAAGTCGGACAGAACACTGAAGCTTTCTTT.

The genes are TRBV12-1 and TRBJ2-1; the DNA was not used to check the table's D call, TRBD2. TRBV12-1 is assigned pseudogene status. CDR3 length: 14 residues. The CDR3 region is CASTLAAEWNEQFF. In nucleotides, the CDR3 is TGTGCCAGCACACTAGCGGCGGAGTGGAATGAGCAGTTCTTC.

The chain uses TRBV30 and TRBJ1-5, with 7 nucleotides matching TRBD1. Germline CDR1 is GTSNPN and CDR2 is SVGIG (reference sequence). V lost 2 bases to trimming and J lost 4 bases; unmatched junction nucleotides: 2. The CDR3 covers 13 residues. The CDR3: CAWSRDRNQPQHF. The CDR3 DNA sequence: TGTGCCTGGAGTAGGGACAGAAATCAGCCCCAGCATTTT.

The chain uses TRBV25-1 and TRBJ1-2; 9 bases fit TRBD1. Per the germline V gene, CDR1 is MGHDK and CDR2 is SYGVNS. CDR3 length: 11 amino acids. With 9 bases clipped from V and 6 bases from J, the junction kept 2 bases outside the gene matches. The CDR3 sequence: CASRDRDGYTF. The CDR3 coding sequence is TGTGCCAGTCGGGACAGGGATGGCTACACCTTC.

The gene calls are TRBV6-6 and TRBJ1-3; D is undetermined. Germline CDR1 reads MNHNY; CDR2 reads SVGAGI (reference sequence). The CDR3 covers 13 residues. The V end was cut by 6 bases, the J end by 4 bases, with 10 bases between. CDR3 sequence (DNA): TGTGCCAGCAGACCCTACGAGGGAAACACCATATATTTT. It translates to CASRPYEGNTIYF.

There are a few counts of this clone. The rearrangement links TRBV19 to TRBJ1-1; weak D call: TRBD1 (6 bases). The CDR3 loop spans 15 amino acids. The germline V gene has CDR1 LNHDA and CDR2 SQIVND (reference sequence). Trimming took off 3 bases at V and 6 bases at J, with 17 bases between the two ends. CDR3 in amino acids: CASSITGQGWAEAFF. Written as DNA, the CDR3 is TGTGCCAGTAGTATCACGGGCCAGGGGTGGGCTGAAGCTTTCTTT.

This chain joins TRBV6-5 and TRBJ2-1; D gene ambiguous. The CDR3 is made up of 14 amino acids. Germline assignment: CDR1 MNHEY and CDR2 SVGAGI. V was cut by 6 bases and J by 9 bases, with 18 bases left in between. This chain's CDR3 is CASSLSQGRSEQFF. In DNA, the CDR3 is TGTGCCAGCAGCCTCTCGCAAGGCCGGAGTGAGCAGTTCTTC.

This clone has a single count. The chain joins TRBV4-1 to TRBJ2-7, with D tentatively TRBD2 (6 bases). The V gene's germline CDR1 is MGHRA and CDR2 YSYEKL. This CDR3 comprises 17 residues. Trimming stripped 2 bases from V and 1 base from J, with 18 bases between. CDR3 coding DNA: TGCGCCAGCAGCCAATCGGCCGCGGGATCCCTTTCCTACGAGCAGTACTTC. Translation gives CASSQSAAGSLSYEQYF.

This chain joins TRBV14 and TRBJ2-5; D is possibly TRBD1 (6 bases). Germline lookup yields CDR1 SGHDN and CDR2 FVKESK. V was clipped by 2 bases and J by 5 bases, with 9 bases between them. There are 13 residues in the CDR3. DNA for the CDR3: TGTGCCAGCAGCCAACAGGGGTGGGAGACCCAGTACTTC. Protein product: CASSQQGWETQYF.

V and J are TRBV10-3 and TRBJ1-2; no clear D gene. Germline CDR1 is ENHRY and CDR2 is SYGVKD. V lost 3 bases and J 2 bases, leaving 7 bases between the germline ends. This CDR3 has 13 residues. The DNA of the CDR3 is TGTGCCATCAGTGATCAGAAGAACTATGGCTACACCTTC. Translation gives CAISDQKNYGYTF.

The rearrangement uses TRBV6-6 and TRBJ2-1, with D possibly matching TRBD1 (6 bases). Germline V CDR1 and CDR2: MNHNY, SVGAGI (reference sequence). V dropped 6 bases and J dropped 7 bases, with 19 bases sitting between them. The CDR3 loop spans 15 amino acids. CDR3: CASSPPRGHENEQFF. The CDR3 nucleotides read TGTGCCAGCAGCCCGCCCAGGGGCCATGAGAATGAGCAGTTCTTC.

The rearrangement joins TRBV28 to TRBJ2-2, with a possible D match to TRBD2 (5 bases). V was trimmed by 3 bases and J by 5 bases, leaving 13 bases between them. CDR1 and CDR2 from the germline V gene are MDHEN and SYDVKM. CDR3 length equals 15 residues. CDR3 DNA sequence: TGTGCCAGCAGTTTCCTGGTCCCGGGGACCGGGGAGCTGTTTTTT. It codes for CASSFLVPGTGELFF.

This chain links TRBV5-4 with TRBJ1-2; D possibly corresponds to TRBD1 (6 bases). Looked up from germline, CDR1 is SGHNT and CDR2 is YYREEE (reference sequence). This CDR3 has 12 amino acids. Trimming pared 5 bases from V and 8 bases from J, leaving 13 bases between. The CDR3 DNA reads as TGTGCCAGCAGAGACAGGTCCGTCGGCTACACCTTC. Its translation is CASRDRSVGYTF.

V usage is TRBV19 and J usage is TRBJ2-7, with 9 nucleotides matching TRBD1. Trimming at V came to 6 bases and at J to 6 bases, leaving 9 bases not matched to a gene. Germline CDR1 and CDR2: LNHDA and SQIVND (reference sequence). The CDR3 is 14 residues long. CDR3 coding DNA: TGTGCCAGTAGCGCCGGACAGGGGAGGGGCGAGCAGTACTTC. Its translation: CASSAGQGRGEQYF.

This clone was seen more than once but under ten times. This rearrangement joins TRBV4-2 to TRBJ1-1; TRBD1 matches 7 bases. Germline V gives CDR1 LGHNA, CDR2 YNFKEQ. The CDR3 loop spans 15 amino acids. V dropped 0 bases and J dropped 7; count of bases not matched to a gene: 8. The CDR3 DNA reads as TGTGCCAGCAGCCAAGATGGACGGGACAGAGGTGAAGCTTTCTTT. It is translated as CASSQDGRDRGEAFF.

The V call is TRBV25-1, the J call TRBJ2-5; the match to TRBD2 covers 7 bases. With 5 bases clipped from V and 3 bases from J, the junction kept 15 bases outside the gene matches. The CDR3 loop spans 17 amino acids. Germline V gene sequence: CDR1 MGHDK, CDR2 SYGVNS. The CDR3 nucleotides read TGTGCCAGCAGTCAGAATGGGGGGGATGGGATTGAAGAGACCCAGTACTTC. Its protein is CASSQNGGDGIEETQYF.

On this clone itself: The junction shows a germline mismatch at one end, possibly a read error. The chain has TRBV7-2 and TRBJ1-2; D is unresolved. This CDR3 is 15 amino acids long. The germline CDR1 and CDR2 sequences are SGHTA and FQGNSA. The CDR3 DNA follows: TGTGCCACCCTTAACCCCCCCCCAGCTAACTATGGCTACCCCTTC. It is translated as CATLNPPPANYGYPF.

The chain uses TRBV18 and TRBJ1-1; D not certain. The germline V gene has CDR1 KGHSH and CDR2 LQKENI. Deletions cut 3 bases from V and 0 bases from J, with 8 bases between. The CDR3 runs to 14 residues. The CDR3 coding sequence is TGTGCCAGCTCACCGGAGGCTATGAACACTGAAGCTTTCTTT. It codes for CASSPEAMNTEAFF.

The sample holds one count of this clone. This chain links TRBV6-1 with TRBJ1-2, with 7 bases matching TRBD1. The junction had 6 bases not matched to a gene; V was cut back by 6 bases and J by 2 bases. Germline V lookup: CDR1 MNHNS, CDR2 SASEGT. This CDR3 has 14 amino acids. The CDR3 bases are TGTGCCAGCAGGAGGGCGACAGGGAACTATGGCTACACCTTC. It specifies CASRRATGNYGYTF.

The CDR3 DNA reads as TGTGCCAGCAGGGGCAGAGAATACGCCTACGAGCAGTACTTC. This encodes CASRGREYAYEQYF. The rearrangement joins TRBV6-5 to TRBJ2-7; D is undetermined. Germline lookup yields CDR1 MNHEY and CDR2 SVGAGI. This CDR3 has 14 amino acids. V gave up 6 bases and J gave up 2 bases, with 14 bases separating them.

The gene calls are TRBV14 and TRBJ1-2; a possible D gene is TRBD1 (6 bases). CDR1 is SGHDN and CDR2 is FVKESK in the germline V gene. The CDR3 loop spans 16 amino acids. Trimming pared 5 bases from V and 6 bases from J, leaving 22 bases between. The chain's CDR3 is CASSSTGRGWYDGYTF. The CDR3 bases are TGTGCCAGCAGCTCCACCGGGAGGGGGTGGTACGATGGCTACACCTTC.

The chain carries TRBV11-2 and TRBJ2-7, with 9 positions matching TRBD1. Trimming removed 2 bases from V and 3 bases from J; junction bases left unmatched: 11. The CDR3 spans 17 residues. CDR1 and CDR2 from the germline V gene are SGHAT and FQNNGV. As DNA, the CDR3 is TGTGCCAGCAGCTTATATACACAGGGGGCTACCGTCTACGAGCAGTACTTC. It encodes CASSLYTQGATVYEQYF. Drawing the rest from reference TRBV11-2 and TRBJ2-7, the complete variable domain is EAGVAQSPRYKIIEKRQSVAFWCNPISGHATLYWYQQILGQGPKLLIQFQNNGVVDDSQLPKDRFSAERLKGVDSTLKIQPAKLEDSAVYLCASSLYTQGATVYEQYFGPGTRLTVT.

V is TRBV7-6 and J is TRBJ2-1; no definite D call. The germline V gene encodes CDR1 SGHVS and CDR2 FNYEAQ. This CDR3 is built from 12 residues. V dropped 3 bases and J dropped 5 bases, with 5 bases sitting between them. As DNA, the CDR3 is TGTGCCAGCAGCTTTAAAAACAATGAGCAGTTCTTC. Its translation is CASSFKNNEQFF.

The J gene is TRBJ2-4, the V gene TRBV28, with D possibly matching TRBD2 (6 bases). Trimming shortened V by 2 bases and J by 5 bases, and 10 bases separated the two germline ends. CDR1 is MDHEN, CDR2 SYDVKM, per germline. The CDR3 is 14 amino acids. For the CDR3, the DNA is TGTGCCAGCAGTTTAGCGGGACCCCAAAACATTCAGTACTTC. It codes for CASSLAGPQNIQYF. The full variable domain, with the rest looked up from reference TRBV28 and TRBJ2-4, is DVKVTQSSRYLVKRTGEKVFLECVQDMDHENMFWYRQDPGLGLRLIYFSYDVKMKEKGDIPEGYSVSREKKERFSLILESASTNQTSMYLCASSLAGPQNIQYFGAGTRLSVL.

This clone was picked up a small number of times. The chain combines TRBV6-6 with TRBJ2-1; TRBD2 matches at 10 bases. Germline lookup yields CDR1 MNHNY and CDR2 SVGAGI (reference sequence). The V and J ends lost 7 bases and 5 bases, in that order; junction bases with no gene match: 8. The CDR3 covers 15 residues. In nucleotides, the CDR3 is TGTGCCAGCACTGGGGTAGCGGGAGGAAACAATGAGCAGTTCTTC. Its protein product is CASTGVAGGNNEQFF.

The V call is TRBV6-6, the J call TRBJ2-1, with TRBD2 matching over 13 bases. Germline assignment: CDR1 MNHNY and CDR2 SVGAGI (reference sequence). CDR3 length: 15 residues. V dropped 6 bases and J dropped 6; count of bases not matched to a gene: 5. The CDR3 region is CASRPGLAGLNEQFF. DNA for the CDR3: TGTGCCAGCAGACCGGGACTAGCGGGACTCAATGAGCAGTTCTTC.

The chain has TRBV5-4 and TRBJ2-7; 8 positions agree with TRBD2. This CDR3 has 14 amino acids. From germline, CDR1 is SGHNT and CDR2 YYREEE (reference sequence). After removal of 4 bases from V and 4 bases from J, the junction contained 7 bases not matched to a gene. The CDR3 DNA follows: TGTGCCAGCAGCCCGCACGGGGGGGGATACGAGCAGTACTTC. Translated: CASSPHGGGYEQYF.

The V gene is TRBV28, the J gene TRBJ1-1; a weak D match, TRBD1 (5 bases). Per the germline V gene, CDR1 is MDHEN and CDR2 is SYDVKM. CDR3 length: 17 amino acids. Between the trimmed V and J ends, which lost 6 bases and 4 bases, there was a span of 24 bases. CDR3: CASSRVGAPARTTEAFF. As DNA, the CDR3 is TGTGCCAGCAGCCGTGTAGGGGCTCCAGCCCGGACCACTGAAGCTTTCTTT.

The chain employs TRBV20-1 and TRBJ2-1, with a tentative D call TRBD2 (6 bases). CDR3 length: 11 amino acids. CDR1 is DFQATT, CDR2 SNEGSKA, per germline (reference sequence). The V gene lost 2 bases and the J gene lost 14 bases, with 13 bases spanning the gap. CDR3 nucleotides: TGCAGTGCTAGATCCGGGACTCGGAAGTTCTTC. Its protein product is CSARSGTRKFF.

The chain combines TRBV4-1 with TRBJ2-3; 8 bases are shared with TRBD2. The CDR3 is made up of 17 amino acids. Per the germline V gene, CDR1 is MGHRA and CDR2 is YSYEKL. Unmatched junction bases numbered 12, after V lost 4 bases and J lost 3 bases. CDR3 nucleotides: TGCGCCAGCAGCCTCCTGGGGCGGGGGGTTCCAACAGATACGCAGTATTTT. It is translated as CASSLLGRGVPTDTQYF.